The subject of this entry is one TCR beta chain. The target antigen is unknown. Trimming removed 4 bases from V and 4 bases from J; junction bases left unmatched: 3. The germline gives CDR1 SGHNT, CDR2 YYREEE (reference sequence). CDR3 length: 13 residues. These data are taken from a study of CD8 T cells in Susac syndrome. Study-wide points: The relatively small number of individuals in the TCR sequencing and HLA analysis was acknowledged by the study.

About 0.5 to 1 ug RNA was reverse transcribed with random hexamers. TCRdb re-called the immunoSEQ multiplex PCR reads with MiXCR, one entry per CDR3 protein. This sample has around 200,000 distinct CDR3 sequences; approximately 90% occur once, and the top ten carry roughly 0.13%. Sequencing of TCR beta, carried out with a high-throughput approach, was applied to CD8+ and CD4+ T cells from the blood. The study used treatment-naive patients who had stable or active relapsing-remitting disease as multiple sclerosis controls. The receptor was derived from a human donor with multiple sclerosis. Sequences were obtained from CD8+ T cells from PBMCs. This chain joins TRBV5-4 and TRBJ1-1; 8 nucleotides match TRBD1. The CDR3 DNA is TGTGCCAGCAGCGCCAGGGGGCCCACTGAAGCTTTCTTT. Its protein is CASSARGPTEAFF.